A selection of T cell receptor beta chains follows, all from one sample in a study of T cells in Graves' hyperthyroidism and ophthalmopathy. TCRdb used MiXCR to reprocess the multiplex PCR reads, holding one entry per CDR3 protein. The table records 250,000 to 300,000 distinct CDR3 sequences, less than 15% of them present only once. Sequenced material: blood. The receptor set was obtained from a woman in her 30s with Graves' hyperthyroidism that later progressed to Graves' ophthalmopathy. CDR3s include the opening cysteine and the closing phenylalanine or tryptophan. D genes are given only for firm matches. Expanded clones get a size class; other rows say once, few or many, or leave the size out.

V: TRBV11-2
size: many
D: TRBD2
J: TRBJ2-7
DNA: TGTGCCAGCAGCTTAGATCCGACCCCGACTAGCGGGAGGTTAAACGAGCAGTACTTC
CDR3: CASSLDPTPTSGRLNEQYF

V: TRBV20-1
size: NA
D: NA
J: TRBJ2-1
DNA: TGCAGCGCTCAAGGGGACACAAATGAGCAGTTCTTC
CDR3: CSAQGDTNEQFF

V: TRBV10-3
size: many
D: NA
J: TRBJ1-4
DNA: TGTGCCATCAGTGAGTCGTGGGCGGGCGATAATGAAAAACTGTTTTTT
CDR3: CAISESWAGDNEKLFF

V: TRBV2
size: NA
D: NA
J: TRBJ1-6
DNA: TGTGCCAGCAGTGATTGGGTTGGGGGGAGCTCCTATAATTCACCCCTCCACTTT
CDR3: CASSDWVGGSSYNSPLHF

V: TRBV6-1
size: many
D: TRBD1
J: TRBJ1-2
DNA: TGTGCCAGCAGTGACCAGACGGGACAGGGATACGGCTACACCTTC
CDR3: CASSDQTGQGYGYTF

V: TRBV20-1
size: few
D: NA
J: TRBJ2-2
DNA: TGCAGTGCTAGAGATTTGGACACCGGGGAGCTGTTTTTT
CDR3: CSARDLDTGELFF

V: TRBV7-3
size: many
D: NA
J: TRBJ2-1
DNA: TGTGCCAGCAGCTTAAGAGGGGGAGGTGGGAATGAGCAGTTCTTC
CDR3: CASSLRGGGGNEQFF

V: TRBV7-2
size: NA
D: NA
J: TRBJ2-7
DNA: TGTGCCAGCTTCCTGGGGGCCAACTCCTACGAGCAGTACTTC
CDR3: CASFLGANSYEQYF

V: TRBV3-1
size: few
D: TRBD2
J: TRBJ2-6
DNA: TGTGCCAGCAGCCAAGGCAGGCCCACGGGGGGCTCTGGGGCCAACGTCCTGACTTTC
CDR3: CASSQGRPTGGSGANVLTF

V: TRBV10-3
size: NA
D: TRBD2
J: TRBJ2-1
DNA: TGTGCCATCAGTGCTACCCTACGCCTAGCGGACAATGAGCAGTTCTTC
CDR3: CAISATLRLADNEQFF

V: TRBV24-1
size: many
D: TRBD2
J: TRBJ2-1
DNA: TGTGCCACCAGTGACGGACTAGCGGGCGGCCCCTACAATGAGCAGTTCTTC
CDR3: CATSDGLAGGPYNEQFF

V: TRBV6-1
size: NA
D: NA
J: TRBJ1-2
DNA: TGTGCCAGCAGTGAAGGTGCTGGCTACACCTTC
CDR3: CASSEGAGYTF

V: TRBV7-2
size: many
D: NA
J: TRBJ1-4
DNA: TGTGCCAGCAGCCGAAACGGGGGAGGGGGTAATGAAAAACTGTTTTTT
CDR3: CASSRNGGGGNEKLFF

V: TRBV5-1
size: many
D: TRBD1
J: TRBJ2-3
DNA: TGCGCCAGCAGATCCCGGGACAGGGAATGGAACACAGATACGCAGTATTTT
CDR3: CASRSRDREWNTDTQYF

V: TRBV5-1
size: many
D: TRBD2
J: TRBJ2-2
DNA: TGCGCCAGCAGCTCCGCGGGAGGGCCTATCGGCGGGGAGCTGTTTTTT
CDR3: CASSSAGGPIGGELFF

V: TRBV11-2
size: many
D: NA
J: TRBJ2-7
DNA: TGTGCCAGCAGCTTAATAGGGACTTTTGGGGAGCAGTACTTC
CDR3: CASSLIGTFGEQYF

V: TRBV28
size: many
D: NA
J: TRBJ2-1
DNA: TGTGCCACCGCCGGACGGACTTCTCGGCAGTTCTTC
CDR3: CATAGRTSRQFF

V: TRBV19
size: few
D: NA
J: TRBJ1-5
DNA: TGTGCCAGTAGTATATCTGGCGGGAATGATCCCCAGCATTTT
CDR3: CASSISGGNDPQHF